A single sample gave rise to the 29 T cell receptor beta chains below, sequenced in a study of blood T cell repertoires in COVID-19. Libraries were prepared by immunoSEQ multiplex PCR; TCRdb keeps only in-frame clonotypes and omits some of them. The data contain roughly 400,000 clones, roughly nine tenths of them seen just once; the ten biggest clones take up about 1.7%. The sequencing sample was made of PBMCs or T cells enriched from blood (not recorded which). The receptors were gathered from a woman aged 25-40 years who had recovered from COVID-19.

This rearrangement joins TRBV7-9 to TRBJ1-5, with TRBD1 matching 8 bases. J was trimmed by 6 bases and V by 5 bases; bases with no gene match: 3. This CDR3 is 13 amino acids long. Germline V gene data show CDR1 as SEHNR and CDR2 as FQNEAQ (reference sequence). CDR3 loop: CASSRQGTQPQHF. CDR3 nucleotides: TGTGCCAGCAGCAGACAGGGGACTCAGCCCCAGCATTTT.

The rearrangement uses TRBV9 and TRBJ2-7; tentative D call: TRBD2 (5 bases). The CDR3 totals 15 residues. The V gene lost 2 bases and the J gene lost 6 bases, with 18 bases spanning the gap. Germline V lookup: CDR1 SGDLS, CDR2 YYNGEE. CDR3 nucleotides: TGTGCCAGCAGCGTCTCGCAGGCGGGTTTTAGCGAGCAGTACTTC. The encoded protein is CASSVSQAGFSEQYF.

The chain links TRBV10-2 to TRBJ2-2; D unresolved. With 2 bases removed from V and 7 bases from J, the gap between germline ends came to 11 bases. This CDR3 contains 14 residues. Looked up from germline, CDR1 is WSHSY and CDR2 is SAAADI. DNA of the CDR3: TGCGCCAGCAGTGAGGCCCCACGAGGCGGGGAGCTGTTTTTT. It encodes CASSEAPRGGELFF.

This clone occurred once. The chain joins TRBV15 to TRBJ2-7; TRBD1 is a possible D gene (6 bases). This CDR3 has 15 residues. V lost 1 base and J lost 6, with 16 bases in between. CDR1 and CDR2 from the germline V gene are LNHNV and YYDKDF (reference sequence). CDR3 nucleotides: TGTGCCACCAGCAGAGTACAGGGTAGTCTCCGCGAGCAGTACTTC. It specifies CATSRVQGSLREQYF.

The CDR3 DNA reads TGTGCCAGCAGCAAGGGACATGTGTATGAGACCCAGTACTTC. Its translation: CASSKGHVYETQYF. The chain couples TRBV13 to TRBJ2-5; a weak D match, TRBD1 (6 bases). The CDR3 extends over 14 amino acids. Per germline, CDR1 PRHDT and CDR2 FYEKMQ (reference sequence). Deletions cut 5 bases from V and 5 bases from J, with 15 bases between.

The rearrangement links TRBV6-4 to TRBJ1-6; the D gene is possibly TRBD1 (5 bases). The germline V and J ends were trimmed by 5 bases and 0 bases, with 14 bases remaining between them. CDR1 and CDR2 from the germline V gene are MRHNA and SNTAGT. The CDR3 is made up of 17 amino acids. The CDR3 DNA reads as TGTGCCAGCAGTTGCGTTTGGAGGGGCTCCTATAATTCACCCCTCCACTTT. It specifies CASSCVWRGSYNSPLHF.

CDR3: CASSPWTDKENSNQPQHF. The CDR3 coding sequence is TGTGCCAGCAGCCCTTGGACAGATAAAGAAAATAGCAATCAGCCCCAGCATTTT. The rearrangement links TRBV7-4 to TRBJ1-5; tentative D call: TRBD1 (6 bases). CDR3 length: 18 amino acids. Germline CDR1 SGHVT, CDR2 SQSDAQ. V lost 5 bases and J lost 0, with 20 bases in between.

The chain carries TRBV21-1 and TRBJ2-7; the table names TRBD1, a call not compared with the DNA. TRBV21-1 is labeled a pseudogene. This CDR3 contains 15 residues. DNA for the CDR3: TGTGCCAGCAGCCCACGGACAGGGTTCTCGTACGAGCAGTACTTC. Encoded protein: CASSPRTGFSYEQYF.

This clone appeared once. The CDR3 bases are TGTGCCAGCAGTTTCGGTGCCAATCAGCCCCAGCATTTT. Protein product: CASSFGANQPQHF. V gene TRBV12-3 or TRBV12-4 combines with J gene TRBJ1-5; no definite D call. The CDR3 sequence is 13 residues long. V lost 3 bases to trimming and J lost 3 bases, with 6 bases between them.

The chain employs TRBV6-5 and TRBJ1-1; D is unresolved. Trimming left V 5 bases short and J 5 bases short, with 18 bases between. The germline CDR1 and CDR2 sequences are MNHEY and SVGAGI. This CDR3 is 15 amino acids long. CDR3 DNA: TGTGCCAGCAGTCAAACCGTGCGGGGATGGACTGAAGCTTTCTTT. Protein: CASSQTVRGWTEAFF.

The CDR3 DNA is TGTGCCAGCTGTTCTGGAACGGGAAAAACCGGGGAGCTGTTTTTT. Translated, it gives CASCSGTGKTGELFF. The V call is TRBV2, the J call TRBJ2-2; TRBD2 is a possible D gene (5 bases). The ends were cut back, 8 bases at V and 5 bases at J, with 18 bases in the middle. Germline CDR1 and CDR2: SNHLY and FYNNEI. CDR3 length: 15 residues.

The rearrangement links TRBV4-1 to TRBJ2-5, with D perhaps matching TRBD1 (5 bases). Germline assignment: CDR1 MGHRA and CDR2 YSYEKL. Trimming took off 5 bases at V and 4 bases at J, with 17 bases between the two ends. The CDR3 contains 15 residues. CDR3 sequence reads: CASSDQGGVRETQYF. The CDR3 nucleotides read TGCGCCAGCAGCGACCAGGGTGGGGTTCGAGAGACCCAGTACTTC.

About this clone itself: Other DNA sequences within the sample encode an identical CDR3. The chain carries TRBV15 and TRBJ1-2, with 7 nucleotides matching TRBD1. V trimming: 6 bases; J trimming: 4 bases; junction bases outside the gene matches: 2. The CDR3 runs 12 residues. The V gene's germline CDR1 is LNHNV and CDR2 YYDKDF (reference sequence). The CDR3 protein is CATSRDSYGYTF. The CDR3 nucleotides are TGTGCCACCAGTCGGGACAGCTATGGCTACACCTTC.

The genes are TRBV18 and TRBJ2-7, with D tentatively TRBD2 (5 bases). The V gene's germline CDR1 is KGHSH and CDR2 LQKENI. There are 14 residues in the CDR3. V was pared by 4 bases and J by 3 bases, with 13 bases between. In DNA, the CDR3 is TGTGCCAGCTCACGTTCGGGGATCTTCTACGAGCAGTACTTC. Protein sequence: CASSRSGIFYEQYF.

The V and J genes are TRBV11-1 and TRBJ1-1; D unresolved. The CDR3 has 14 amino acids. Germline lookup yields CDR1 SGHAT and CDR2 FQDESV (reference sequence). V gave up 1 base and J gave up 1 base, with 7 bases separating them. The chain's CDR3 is CASSLVRWNTEAFF. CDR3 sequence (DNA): TGTGCCAGCAGCTTAGTCCGGTGGAACACTGAAGCTTTCTTT.

DNA for the CDR3: TGTGCCTGGAGAACTCGGGACAGGGATAGAGAAAAACTGTTTTTT. It yields the protein CAWRTRDRDREKLFF. The gene calls are TRBV30 and TRBJ1-4, with 9 bases aligning to TRBD1. Per the germline V gene, CDR1 is GTSNPN and CDR2 is SVGIG (reference sequence). The CDR3 sequence is 15 residues long. The V and J ends lost 3 bases and 8 bases, in that order; junction bases with no gene match: 10.

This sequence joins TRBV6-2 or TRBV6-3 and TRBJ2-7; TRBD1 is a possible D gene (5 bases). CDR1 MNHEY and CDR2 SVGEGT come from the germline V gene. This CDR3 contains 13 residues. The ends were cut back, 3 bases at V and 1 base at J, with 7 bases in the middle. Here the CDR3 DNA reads TGTGCCAGCAGTTATGGGGCTTCCTACGAGCAGTACTTC. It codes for CASSYGASYEQYF.

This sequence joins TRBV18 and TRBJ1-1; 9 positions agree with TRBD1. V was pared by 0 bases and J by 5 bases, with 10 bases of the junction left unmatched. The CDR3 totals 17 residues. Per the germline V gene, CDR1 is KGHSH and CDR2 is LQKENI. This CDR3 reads CASSPPGQGAIWTEAFF. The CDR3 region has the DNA TGTGCCAGCTCACCACCGGGACAGGGAGCTATCTGGACTGAAGCTTTCTTT.

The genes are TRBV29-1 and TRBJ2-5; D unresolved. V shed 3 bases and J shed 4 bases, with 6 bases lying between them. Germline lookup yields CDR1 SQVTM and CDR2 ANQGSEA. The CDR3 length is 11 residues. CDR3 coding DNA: TGCAGCGTTGACACGAGAGAGACCCAGTACTTC. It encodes CSVDTRETQYF.

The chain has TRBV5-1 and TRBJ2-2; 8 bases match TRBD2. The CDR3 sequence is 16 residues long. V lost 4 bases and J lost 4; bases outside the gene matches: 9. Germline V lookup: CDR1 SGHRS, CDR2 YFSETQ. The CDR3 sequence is CASSGLAGEPTGELFF. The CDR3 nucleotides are TGCGCCAGCAGCGGGCTAGCGGGTGAACCCACCGGGGAGCTGTTTTTT.

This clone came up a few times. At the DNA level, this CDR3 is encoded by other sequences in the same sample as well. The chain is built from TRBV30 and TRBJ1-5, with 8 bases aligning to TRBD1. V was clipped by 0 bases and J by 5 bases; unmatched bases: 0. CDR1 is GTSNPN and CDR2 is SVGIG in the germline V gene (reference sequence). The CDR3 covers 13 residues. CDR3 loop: CAWSVQGDQPQHF. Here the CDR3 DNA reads TGTGCCTGGAGTGTACAGGGGGATCAGCCCCAGCATTTT.

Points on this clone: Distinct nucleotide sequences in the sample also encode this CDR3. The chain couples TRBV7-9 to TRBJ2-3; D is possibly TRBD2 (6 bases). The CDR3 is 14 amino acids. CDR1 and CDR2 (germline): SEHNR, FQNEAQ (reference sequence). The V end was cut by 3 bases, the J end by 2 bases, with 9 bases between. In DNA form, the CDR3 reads TGTGCCAGCAGCTTGGAGGGGTCCACAGATACGCAGTATTTT. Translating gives CASSLEGSTDTQYF.

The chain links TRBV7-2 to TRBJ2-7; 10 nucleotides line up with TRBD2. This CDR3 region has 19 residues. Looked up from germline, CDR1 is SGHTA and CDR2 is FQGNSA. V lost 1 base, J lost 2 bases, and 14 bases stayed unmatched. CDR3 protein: CASSLGGLRLAGVPYEQYF. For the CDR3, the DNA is TGTGCCAGCAGCTTAGGGGGGTTGAGGCTAGCGGGAGTCCCCTACGAGCAGTACTTC.

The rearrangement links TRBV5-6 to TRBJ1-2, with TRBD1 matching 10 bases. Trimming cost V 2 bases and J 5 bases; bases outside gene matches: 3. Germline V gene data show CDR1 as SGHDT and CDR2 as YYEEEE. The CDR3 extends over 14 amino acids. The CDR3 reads CASSFGDRGYGYTF. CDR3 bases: TGTGCCAGCAGCTTTGGGGACAGGGGATATGGCTACACCTTC.

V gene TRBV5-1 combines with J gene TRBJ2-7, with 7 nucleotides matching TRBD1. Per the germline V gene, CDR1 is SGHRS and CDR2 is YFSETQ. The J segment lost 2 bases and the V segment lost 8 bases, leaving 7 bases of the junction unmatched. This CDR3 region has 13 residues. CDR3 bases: TGCGCCAGTAGAACCGGGACAGCCTACGAGCAGTACTTC. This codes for CASRTGTAYEQYF.

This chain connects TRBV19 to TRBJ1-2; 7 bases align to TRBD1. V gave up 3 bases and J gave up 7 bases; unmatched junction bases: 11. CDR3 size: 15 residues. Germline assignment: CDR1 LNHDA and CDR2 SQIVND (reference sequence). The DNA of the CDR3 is TGTGCCAGTAGTATCCGGCGGTCGGCAGGGGGTGGCTACACCTTC. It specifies CASSIRRSAGGGYTF.

The CDR3 region is CASSQTAPGAARDGYTF. For the CDR3, the DNA is TGCGCCAGCAGCCAGACGGCCCCAGGGGCTGCGCGTGATGGCTACACCTTC. The chain employs TRBV5-1 and TRBJ1-2; D perhaps matches TRBD1 (6 bases). V lost 4 bases and J lost 6, with 25 bases in between. The CDR3 is made up of 17 amino acids. The germline V gene has CDR1 SGHRS and CDR2 YFSETQ.

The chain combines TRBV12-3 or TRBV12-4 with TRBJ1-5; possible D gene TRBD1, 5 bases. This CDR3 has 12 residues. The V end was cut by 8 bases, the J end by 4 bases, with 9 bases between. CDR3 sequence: CASGGGNQPQHF. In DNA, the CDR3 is TGTGCCAGCGGTGGGGGGAATCAGCCCCAGCATTTT.

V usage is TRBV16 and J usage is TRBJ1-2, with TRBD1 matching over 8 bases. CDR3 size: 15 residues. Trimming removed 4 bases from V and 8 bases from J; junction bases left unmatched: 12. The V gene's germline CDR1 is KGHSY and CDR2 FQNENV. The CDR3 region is CASSPPQDRGRGYTF. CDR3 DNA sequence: TGTGCCAGCAGCCCGCCCCAAGACAGGGGACGGGGCTACACCTTC.